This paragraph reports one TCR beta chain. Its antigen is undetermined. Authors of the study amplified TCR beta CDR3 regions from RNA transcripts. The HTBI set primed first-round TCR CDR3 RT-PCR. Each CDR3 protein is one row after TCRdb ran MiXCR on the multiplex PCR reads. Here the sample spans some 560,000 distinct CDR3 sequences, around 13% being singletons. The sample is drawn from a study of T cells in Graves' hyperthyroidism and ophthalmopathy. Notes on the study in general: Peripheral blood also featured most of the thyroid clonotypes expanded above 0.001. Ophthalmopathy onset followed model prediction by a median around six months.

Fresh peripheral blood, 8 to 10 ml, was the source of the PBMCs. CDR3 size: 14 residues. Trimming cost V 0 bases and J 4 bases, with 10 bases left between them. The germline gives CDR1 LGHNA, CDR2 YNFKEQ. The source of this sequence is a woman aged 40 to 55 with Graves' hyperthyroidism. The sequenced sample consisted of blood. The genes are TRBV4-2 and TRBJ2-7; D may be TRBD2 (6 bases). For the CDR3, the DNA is TGTGCCAGCAGCCAAGATTGGGACTCTTACGAGCAGTACTTC. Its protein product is CASSQDWDSYEQYF.